The sequence of this T cell receptor beta chain was determined in a study of blood T cell repertoires in COVID-19. Turning to the study itself: From the United States, Italy and Spain came samples of acute and convalescent COVID-19. PBMCs, B-cell-depleted T cells, or T cells provided the cDNA or gDNA that made up the material.

Germline V gene sequence: CDR1 LNHNV, CDR2 YYDKDF (reference sequence). The CDR3 totals 13 residues. With 5 bases removed from V and 6 bases from J, the gap between germline ends came to 11 bases. Original data processing: It was from reference gene primer amplification that nucleated cell counts were estimated. Profiled with immunoSEQ multiplex PCR; TCRdb holds only in-frame clones, not every one. V and J calls and clone size come straight from that table; D and trimming were deduced from the DNA. The table includes about 50,000 clones, 65% to 85% detected once. The clonotype originates from a human donor in a cohort sampled during active COVID-19. The sequenced material came from peripheral blood. The genes are TRBV15 and TRBJ1-5; D gene ambiguous. The CDR3 loop is CATSPRYSQPQHF. CDR3 in DNA: TGTGCCACCAGCCCCCGATATAGTCAGCCCCAGCATTTT.